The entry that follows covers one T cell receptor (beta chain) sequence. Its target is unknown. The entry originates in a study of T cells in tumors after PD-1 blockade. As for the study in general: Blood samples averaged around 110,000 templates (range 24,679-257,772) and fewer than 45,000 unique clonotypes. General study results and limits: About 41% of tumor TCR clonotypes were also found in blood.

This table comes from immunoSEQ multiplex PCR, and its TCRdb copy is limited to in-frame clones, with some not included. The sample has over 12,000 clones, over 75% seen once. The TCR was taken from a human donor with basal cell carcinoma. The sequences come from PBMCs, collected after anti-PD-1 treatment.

The CDR3 sequence: CASSEAGTRNEKLFF. The CDR3 nucleotides are TGTGCCAGCAGTGAAGCGGGGACCCGAAATGAAAAACTGTTTTTT. This sequence joins TRBV2 and TRBJ1-4; the D gene is possibly TRBD1 (5 bases). The V gene lost 0 bases and the J gene lost 5 bases, with 10 bases spanning the gap. Germline V gives CDR1 SNHLY, CDR2 FYNNEI. CDR3 length: 15 amino acids.